This entry describes one T cell receptor (beta chain). Its specificity is not known. The sample comes from a study of CD8 T cells in ankylosing spondylitis. TCR beta libraries were made by quantitative 5'-RACE with molecular barcodes. TCRdb processed the 5' RACE reads anew with MiXCR; each CDR3 protein has one entry. The sample contains approximately 540,000 distinct CDR3 sequences, about an eighth of which appear only once. Trimming pared 4 bases from V and 14 bases from J, leaving 8 bases between. There are 9 residues in the CDR3. The germline CDR1 and CDR2 sequences are SEHNR and FQNEAQ (reference sequence). Study-level findings and limits: Previous work reported some of these motif variants in the synovial fluid and blood of reactive arthritis. Blood of patients with ankylosing spondylitis appeared to be characterized by a TCR beta motif of several highly homologous variants. Disease-linked clones proved CD8+ and comparatively uncommon in peripheral blood. From matched ankylosing spondylitis synovial fluid, disease-linked clones were reportedly recovered at significantly enriched levels.

The receptor comes from a male donor with ankylosing spondylitis. This sequence joins TRBV7-9 and TRBJ1-2; no reliable D call. Specimen: blood, either unsorted or a sorted T cell fraction (not recorded which). This chain's CDR3 is CASSSVATF. CDR3 DNA sequence: TGTGCCAGCAGCTCAGTCGCGACCTTC.